What follows describes a single T cell receptor (beta chain). Its antigen target is currently unknown. No much larger clone is present one base from it, and per-base qualities are unavailable. These data originate in a study of blood T cell repertoires in COVID-19 (TCRdb year 2020). With respect to the entire study: Collaborator samples came from the United States, Italy and Spain and covered acute and convalescent phases of COVID-19. A de-identified subject ID, COVID-19 status, age in years and sex were almost always included in the sample metadata. The dataset comprised deeply sampled blood TCRbeta repertoires from subjects exposed to, actively infected with, or recovered from COVID-19. Samples came from the ongoing ImmuneRACE study (first 160 participants) plus 1,254 subjects from 6 global collaborators. Where available, HLA class I and class II types were obtained from metadata supplied by the sample provider rather than from assay-based typing. The repertoires were made available in a free public database intended to serve as a resource for research on the immune response to SARS-CoV-2. The prospective study material was composed of cDNA or gDNA derived from T cells, B-cell-depleted T cells, or PBMCs. What the work shows at the level of the full study, not this receptor alone: How much clinical and demographic metadata was included differed by source and by participant, and the metadata was provided uncurated.

Whole blood was collected in K2EDTA tubes by collaborating institutions according to the institutions' own protocols. Collaborator samples were shipped for TCRbeta analysis as frozen whole blood, isolated PBMCs, or DNA extracted from either sample type. TCRbeta CDR3 regions were amplified from genomic DNA using the immunoSEQ Assay, a bias-controlled multiplex PCR. In the authors' own workflow: The number of nucleated cells in each sample was estimated from the amplification of reference gene primers within the assay. To quantify the absolute abundance of each unique TCRbeta CDR3 rearrangement, sequence reads were collapsed and filtered. For each sample, productive Simpson clonality was calculated as the square root of Simpson's diversity index over productive rearrangements. Sourced from immuneACCESS, this table was stored by TCRdb with only in-frame sequences that have V and J called. A share of the clones is absent; for the studies checked, an unresolved V gene accounts for under half, and the remainder has no known explanation. That table supplies the V and J calls and clone size; D and trimming were determined from the DNA. In all, the sample holds about 170,000 clones, and just under 90% of those were seen once. The ten largest clones add up to roughly 3.3% of the sample.

At the junction V is shortened by 3 bases and J by 8 bases, with 7 bases in between. CDR1 and CDR2, looked up from the germline V gene, are MDHEN and SYDVKM. CDR3 length: 11 amino acids, cysteine to phenylalanine. The entry retains the CDR3 DNA only, 33 bases that are in frame from base 1. This TCR was recovered from a man younger than 30 with active or convalescent COVID-19. Input material: peripheral blood. The chain joins TRBV28 to TRBJ1-1; TRBD1 might be the D gene, on 6 matching bases. CDR3 loop: CASSFGQEAFF. The DNA reads TGTGCCAGCAGTTTCGGACAGGAAGCTTTCTTT.